This T cell receptor (beta chain) appears in the sequencing data of a study of blood T cells in healthy people across ages. CDR1 SGHAT and CDR2 FQNNGV come from the germline V gene. The CDR3 is 14 amino acids. Trimming pared 2 bases from V and 10 bases from J, leaving 15 bases between. Primed by a sample-barcoded 5' primer and a J-beta primer mix, a second PCR proceeded for about 6 to 12 cycles. Via MiXCR, TCRdb re-called the 5' RACE reads, giving one row per CDR3 protein. Of around 1,700,000 distinct CDR3 sequences in the sample, 25% to 30% are singletons; the top ten hold 7.7%. The rearrangement links TRBV11-2 to TRBJ2-1, with D hard to call. The sequencing sample was made of blood. The TCR sequence derives from a woman aged 30 to 39 in good health. CDR3 in DNA: TGTGCCAGCAGCTTAACCCTTGGGGTCGGCGAGCAGTTCTTC. Translated, it gives CASSLTLGVGEQFF.